This T cell receptor (beta chain) was documented in a study of T cell responses to AZD1222 COVID-19 vaccine. Study-level information: Second-dose groups at about 4 or about 12 weeks were pooled. The study, taken as a whole, reports: Two AZD1222 doses significantly raised spike-specific TCR breadth and depth over controls. White British ancestry dominated among donors, who included more females, and clonal diversity was possibly underestimated.

Concerning this clone itself: Its antigen is still unknown.

Using immunoSEQ multiplex PCR, the repertoire was profiled, and TCRdb retains in-frame clones only, with some absent. The sample includes 100,000 to 150,000 clones, about 93% of them seen just once. There are 14 residues in the CDR3. The V gene lost 5 bases and the J gene lost 5 bases, with 16 bases spanning the gap. Germline assignment: CDR1 LNHDA and CDR2 SQIVND (reference sequence). The material sequenced was peripheral blood, taken on day 0 of AZD1222 vaccination. V usage is TRBV19 and J usage is TRBJ2-7; the D gene is possibly TRBD2 (6 bases). This TCR was recovered from an adult in good health. The CDR3 spells CASSPQTRFDEQYF. The CDR3 DNA follows: TGTGCCAGTAGTCCCCAGACTAGATTCGACGAGCAGTACTTC.